Listed below are T cell receptor beta chains from one sample, sequenced in a study of blood T cell repertoires in COVID-19. Sequencing used immunoSEQ multiplex PCR; TCRdb keeps in-frame clones, though not all of them. The table shows about 260,000 clones, with around 92% occurring only once. The sequenced sample was peripheral blood. Receptors originate from a person aged 18 to 30 with COVID-19, enrolled during active disease. The CDR3 runs from the conserved cysteine through the conserved F or W. The D gene is left open where the match is weak. Clone size is stated in some rows and not others, as once, few, many or a class when expanded.

clone size	D gene	V gene	CDR3 length	J gene	CDR3 DNA	CDR3 protein
few	.	TRBV7-9	12	TRBJ2-7	TGTGCCAGCAGCTCACAGGGTAGCGAGCAGTACTTC	CASSSQGSEQYF
.	.	TRBV6-2/TRBV6-3	13	TRBJ2-2	TGTGCCAGCAGCCCCCAGGTTATCGGGGAGCTGTTTTTT	CASSPQVIGELFF
.	TRBD2	TRBV19	15	TRBJ2-1	TGTGCCAGTAGCGCGGGGCTAGCGGGAGCGGGGGAGCAGTTCTTC	CASSAGLAGAGEQFF
.	.	TRBV2	14	TRBJ1-5	TGTGCCAGCAGCGATCCCGACTTAAATCAGCCCCAGCATTTT	CASSDPDLNQPQHF
.	TRBD2	TRBV4-1	16	TRBJ2-1	TGCGCCAGCAGCCACCTTACTAGCGGGATCTACAATGAGCAGTTCTTC	CASSHLTSGIYNEQFF
.	.	TRBV19	18	TRBJ1-5	TGTGCCAGTAGTATCATGGGCCCCCGACAGAGTAGCAATCAGCCCCAGCATTTT	CASSIMGPRQSSNQPQHF
.	.	TRBV9	16	TRBJ2-4	TGTGCCAGCAGCGGGGCCCGGGGGAGTGCCAAAAACATTCAGTACTTC	CASSGARGSAKNIQYF
.	.	TRBV15	17	TRBJ2-5	TGTGCCACCAGCAGAGGTTCAAGTGGGAGCGGACGAGAGACCCAGTACTTC	CATSRGSSGSGRETQYF
.	.	TRBV9	12	TRBJ2-2	TGTGCCAGCAGCTCATACACCGGGGAGCTGTTTTTT	CASSSYTGELFF
.	TRBD1	TRBV3-1/TRBV3-2	17	TRBJ1-2	TGTGCCAGCAGCCAAATGGCTGGGGACAGGGATTTCTATGGCTACACCTTC	CASSQMAGDRDFYGYTF
.	TRBD1	TRBV15	17	TRBJ2-7	TGTGCCACCAGCAGAGATGGAGACAGGGGTTCTATTTACGAGCAGTACTTC	CATSRDGDRGSIYEQYF
.	.	TRBV9	16	TRBJ1-6	TGTGCCAGCAGCGTACTCGGGACACCCCATAATTCACCCCTCCACTTT	CASSVLGTPHNSPLHF
.	TRBD1	TRBV2	15	TRBJ2-7	TGTGCCAGCAGTCCCGGGACAGGGTTTTCTTACGAGCAGTACTTC	CASSPGTGFSYEQYF
.	.	TRBV30	14	TRBJ1-3	TGTGCCTGGAATCCCACAGCGGCTGGAAACACCATATATTTT	CAWNPTAAGNTIYF
.	TRBD1	TRBV9	14	TRBJ2-7	TGTGCCAGCAGTGGGACAGGGGGCTCCTACGAGCAGTACTTC	CASSGTGGSYEQYF
.	TRBD1	TRBV5-1	19	TRBJ1-5	TGCGCCAGCAGCAGACAGGGGATTCCGGTAGTTTATAGCAATCAGCCCCAGCATTTT	CASSRQGIPVVYSNQPQHF
.	TRBD2	TRBV3-1/TRBV3-2	13	TRBJ2-5	TGTGCCAGCAGCCACCGGGACTACGGCTTCCAGTACTTC	CASSHRDYGFQYF
.	.	TRBV28	15	TRBJ2-7	TGTGCCAGCAGTTTAGGAGCCACAATCCCCTACGAGCAGTACTTC	CASSLGATIPYEQYF
.	TRBD2	TRBV6-6	14	TRBJ2-5	TGTGCCAGCAGTTACGGGGGGGATCGGGAGACCCAGTACTTC	CASSYGGDRETQYF
.	.	TRBV7-9	15	TRBJ1-4	TGTGCCAGCAGCTTAGGAGTAGAGGGAAATGAAAAACTGTTTTTT	CASSLGVEGNEKLFF
.	TRBD1	TRBV14	15	TRBJ2-7	TGTGCCAGCAGCCAGTTTTCTGGGACAGGAGGCAAGCAGTACTTC	CASSQFSGTGGKQYF
.	.	TRBV19	16	TRBJ2-1	TGTGCCAGTAGTATGCCGTTTTCCAGTCCCTACAATGAGCAGTTCTTC	CASSMPFSSPYNEQFF